The 25 T cell receptor beta chains given below trace back to one sample, sequenced in a study of Ad26.COV2.S vaccination and SARS-CoV-2 variants. Treatment in this sample: 19 received Ad26.COV2.S at low or high dose, single or two shots; several received placebo; per-sample allocation not given. Sampling was performed 63 days after the first vaccine or placebo injection. Sequencing was performed with immunoSEQ multiplex PCR; in TCRdb, only in-frame clones are kept and a portion is missing. This repertoire shows around 340,000 clones, around nine tenths found once; its top ten account for about 10%. This material consisted of peripheral blood, taken in a trial of Ad26.COV2.S vaccine versus placebo. The receptors were gathered from a person aged 18-65 years who received the Ad26.COV2.S COVID-19 vaccine or a placebo.

The J gene is TRBJ1-2, the V gene TRBV18; possible D gene TRBD1, 6 bases. The germline gives CDR1 KGHSH, CDR2 LQKENI. This CDR3 comprises 15 residues. Between the trimmed V and J ends, which lost 3 bases and 5 bases, there was a span of 16 bases. In DNA form, the CDR3 reads TGTGCCAGCTCACCGGCCAGGGGTAACTCTTATGGCTACACCTTC. It yields the protein CASSPARGNSYGYTF.

This clone appeared many times. J is TRBJ1-2 and V is TRBV4-2, with 7 positions matching TRBD1. Germline lookup yields CDR1 LGHNA and CDR2 YNFKEQ. The V gene end was trimmed by 1 base and the J gene end by 3 bases; junction bases not matched to a gene: 8. The CDR3 has 16 residues. The CDR3 DNA sequence: TGTGCCAGCAGCCAAGTGGTTAGGGGGCGGGACTATGGCTACACCTTC. This translates into CASSQVVRGRDYGYTF.

This chain joins TRBV28 and TRBJ2-5, with a weak D call TRBD2 (6 bases). This CDR3 has 15 residues. V was shortened by 6 bases and J by 2 bases, with 16 bases between the two germline ends. CDR1 MDHEN and CDR2 SYDVKM come from the germline V gene. The CDR3 spells CASSLGGLRQETQYF. In DNA form, the CDR3 reads TGTGCCAGCAGCTTGGGGGGACTTAGGCAAGAGACCCAGTACTTC.

The gene calls are TRBV29-1 and TRBJ2-1; D not resolved. The CDR3 extends over 11 amino acids. V lost 6 bases to trimming and J lost 5 bases, with 8 bases between them. Germline V lookup: CDR1 SQVTM, CDR2 ANQGSEA. The chain's CDR3 is CSVAVDNEQFF. CDR3 nucleotide sequence: TGCAGCGTCGCCGTGGACAATGAGCAGTTCTTC.

The V call is TRBV4-1, the J call TRBJ2-1; 10 bases map to TRBD1. V gave up 4 bases and J gave up 1 base; unmatched junction bases: 4. CDR1 is MGHRA and CDR2 is YSYEKL in the germline V gene. The CDR3 loop spans 16 amino acids. The CDR3, as DNA: TGCGCCAGCAGCCGTTGGGGACAGGGGTCCTACAATGAGCAGTTCTTC. This sequence encodes CASSRWGQGSYNEQFF.

The chain links TRBV6-2 or TRBV6-3 to TRBJ1-1; D is unresolved. The CDR3 spans 17 residues. With 5 bases removed from V and 0 bases from J, the gap between germline ends came to 19 bases. The germline gives CDR1 MNHEY, CDR2 SVGEGT. DNA of the CDR3: TGTGCCAGCAGTCGGGAGAGGGAACTTTACTTGAACACTGAAGCTTTCTTT. Its translation: CASSRERELYLNTEAFF.

J is TRBJ1-1 and V is TRBV5-5; tentatively, D is TRBD1 (6 bases). Germline V lookup: CDR1 SGHKS, CDR2 YYEKEE (reference sequence). The CDR3 has 14 amino acids. The ends were cut back, 4 bases at V and 5 bases at J, with 15 bases in the middle. CDR3 nucleotide sequence: TGTGCCAGCAGCACCGGACAGCCGGGGACTGAAGCTTTCTTT. It is translated as CASSTGQPGTEAFF.

This clone was seen ten or more times. V is TRBV29-1 and J is TRBJ2-1; 11 bases fit TRBD1. From germline, CDR1 is SQVTM and CDR2 ANQGSEA. The CDR3 is 13 residues long. V shed 7 bases and J 5 bases; nucleotides not matched to a gene: 4. CDR3 DNA: TGCAGCGCGGACAGGGGGCTTCACAATGAGCAGTTCTTC. Amino acids: CSADRGLHNEQFF.

The chain recombines TRBV2 with TRBJ2-3; D gene unclear. The CDR3 loop spans 15 amino acids. The germline V gene encodes CDR1 SNHLY and CDR2 FYNNEI. V was pared by 4 bases and J by 2 bases, with 13 bases between. The CDR3 region has the DNA TGTGCCAGCAGTGGTTTCCTGACGGCCACAGATACGCAGTATTTT. Amino acids: CASSGFLTATDTQYF.

The chain recombines TRBV6-5 with TRBJ1-5; D not resolved. The CDR3 has 15 residues. V was cut by 0 bases and J by 0 bases, with 6 bases left in between. The germline V gene has CDR1 MNHEY and CDR2 SVGAGI. CDR3 coding DNA: TGTGCCAGCAGTTACTCGATAGGTAGCAATCAGCCCCAGCATTTT. Translated, it gives CASSYSIGSNQPQHF.

The V gene is TRBV25-1, the J gene TRBJ1-5, with D tentatively TRBD1 (5 bases). CDR3 size: 14 residues. V was cut by 4 bases and J by 3 bases, with 10 bases left in between. Germline assignment: CDR1 MGHDK and CDR2 SYGVNS. Here the CDR3 reads CASSAAGINQPQHF. The CDR3 DNA sequence: TGTGCCAGCAGTGCGGCAGGGATCAATCAGCCCCAGCATTTT.

This clone was picked up a small number of times. This chain connects TRBV7-9 to TRBJ2-1, with TRBD2 identical over 10 bases. The CDR3 spans 17 residues. Germline assignment: CDR1 SEHNR and CDR2 FQNEAQ (reference sequence). The V segment lost 5 bases and the J segment 4 bases; nucleotides outside the gene matches: 11. The CDR3 loop is CASSRLSGLADYNEQFF. The CDR3 DNA reads as TGTGCCAGCAGCCGTCTATCAGGACTAGCGGATTACAATGAGCAGTTCTTC.

The chain has TRBV12-3 or TRBV12-4 and TRBJ2-1; TRBD2 matches at 9 bases. The CDR3 is 13 residues long. V lost 8 bases to trimming and J lost 9 bases; unmatched junction nucleotides: 8. The CDR3 reads CASEVAGGGEQFF. Written as DNA, the CDR3 is TGTGCCAGCGAGGTCGCGGGAGGGGGTGAGCAGTTCTTC.

The V gene is TRBV5-1, the J gene TRBJ2-1; 7 bases match TRBD2. Germline V gives CDR1 SGHRS, CDR2 YFSETQ. The ends lost 4 bases at V and 2 bases at J; junction bases unmatched: 12. This CDR3 contains 17 residues. CDR3 region: CASSVRTSGEPYNEQFF. The CDR3 region has the DNA TGCGCCAGCAGCGTACGGACTAGTGGGGAACCCTACAATGAGCAGTTCTTC.

The chain joins TRBV27 to TRBJ2-3; TRBD1 might be the D (6 bases). Germline CDR1 MNHEY, CDR2 SMNVEV (reference sequence). The V gene lost 5 bases and the J gene lost 8 bases, with 14 bases spanning the gap. The CDR3 has 13 residues. CDR3 DNA sequence: TGTGCCAGCAGTAAGCACAGGGACCCTACGCAGTATTTT. Its translation: CASSKHRDPTQYF.

V and J are TRBV3-1 (or the pseudogene TRBV3-2) and TRBJ2-1; 9 bases are shared with TRBD2. The CDR3 consists of 16 residues. Looked up from germline, CDR1 is LGHDT and CDR2 is YNNKEL (reference sequence). J lost 5 bases, V lost 3 bases, and 8 bases had no gene match. DNA of the CDR3: TGTGCCAGCAGCCATGTGCGGGGGGGCCTGGACAATGAGCAGTTCTTC. It translates to CASSHVRGGLDNEQFF.

This rearrangement joins TRBV6-5 to TRBJ2-7; TRBD1 matches 7 bases. Germline CDR1 and CDR2: MNHEY and SVGAGI. The CDR3 consists of 15 residues. The V segment lost 8 bases and the J segment 4 bases; nucleotides outside the gene matches: 14. The CDR3 loop reads CASGTDRANRYEQYF. CDR3 DNA sequence: TGTGCCAGCGGGACCGACAGGGCTAATCGGTACGAGCAGTACTTC.

The rearrangement joins TRBV30 to TRBJ2-2, with D uncertain. The CDR3 covers 12 residues. Germline CDR1 GTSNPN, CDR2 SVGIG (reference sequence). V was clipped by 3 bases and J by 5 bases, with 7 bases between them. For the CDR3, the DNA is TGTGCCTGGAGCCTAGGAACCGGGGAGCTGTTTTTT. As protein: CAWSLGTGELFF.

This rearrangement joins TRBV6-6 to TRBJ2-1, with D hard to call. Germline CDR1 reads MNHNY; CDR2 reads SVGAGI (reference sequence). V lost 11 bases and J 8 bases, leaving 13 bases between the germline ends. This CDR3 comprises 11 residues. CDR3: CAGSHGDEQFF. Here the CDR3 DNA reads TGTGCCGGTTCTCATGGGGATGAGCAGTTCTTC.

The gene calls are TRBV5-1 and TRBJ2-1, with TRBD2 matching over 11 bases. This CDR3 comprises 15 residues. The germline CDR1 and CDR2 sequences are SGHRS and YFSETQ. Trimming cost V 4 bases and J 8 bases; bases outside gene matches: 8. CDR3 loop: CASSPGLAGIDEQFF. The CDR3 coding sequence is TGCGCCAGCAGCCCAGGACTAGCGGGTATCGATGAGCAGTTCTTC.

CDR3 loop: CASSPGVSHLETQYF. For the CDR3, the DNA is TGTGCCAGCAGCCCGGGGGTAAGCCATCTGGAGACCCAGTACTTC. The V gene is TRBV11-3, the J gene TRBJ2-5, with D maybe TRBD2 (6 bases). V dropped 5 bases and J dropped 5 bases, with 18 bases sitting between them. Germline CDR1 reads SGHNT; CDR2 reads YENEEA. CDR3 length: 15 amino acids.

This chain joins TRBV12-3 or TRBV12-4 and TRBJ2-5; no firm D call. This CDR3 is 13 amino acids long. The V end lost 7 bases, the J end lost 4 bases, and 13 bases lay between the germline ends. The CDR3 spells CASTPGLVETQYF. CDR3 nucleotide sequence: TGTGCCAGCACCCCGGGCCTGGTAGAGACCCAGTACTTC.

The chain employs TRBV7-9 and TRBJ1-2; D unclear. CDR1 is SEHNR and CDR2 is FQNEAQ in the germline V gene (reference sequence). V lost 6 bases to trimming and J lost 8 bases, with 16 bases between them. The CDR3 totals 13 residues. This CDR3 reads CASSPTAPQGYTF. The CDR3 DNA reads as TGTGCCAGCAGTCCCACGGCCCCCCAAGGCTACACCTTC.

This clone appeared a few times. This chain uses TRBV9 with TRBJ2-3; no clear D gene. Germline V CDR1 and CDR2: SGDLS, YYNGEE. The CDR3 has 14 amino acids. Trimming took off 0 bases at V and 4 bases at J, with 9 bases between the two ends. In DNA, the CDR3 is TGTGCCAGCAGCGTAGCTCCACAGTCAGATACGCAGTATTTT. This gives the protein CASSVAPQSDTQYF. Based on the CDR3 plus reference TRBV9 and TRBJ2-3, the full variable domain is DSGVTQTPKHLITATGQRVTLRCSPRSGDLSVYWYQQSLDQGLQFLIQYYNGEERAKGNILERFSAQQFPDLHSELNLSSLELGDSALYFCASSVAPQSDTQYFGPGTRLTVL.

The V gene is TRBV28, the J gene TRBJ2-5; 8 bases agree with TRBD1. J lost 1 base, V lost 5 bases, and 9 bases had no gene match. CDR1 MDHEN and CDR2 SYDVKM come from the germline V gene. The CDR3 is 16 residues long. CDR3: CASSVTGGVGQETQYF. In DNA, the CDR3 is TGTGCCAGCAGTGTAACAGGGGGTGTGGGCCAAGAGACCCAGTACTTC.